The clone carrying this T cell receptor (beta chain) was picked up one time. Germline values: CDR1 LGHDT, CDR2 YNNKEL (reference sequence). Trimming pared 4 bases from V and 9 bases from J, leaving 10 bases between. CDR3 length: 13 amino acids. The source of the sample is a study of blood T cell repertoires in COVID-19. Study-wide background: Whether acute or convalescent, the COVID-19 samples came from the United States, Italy and Spain. From T cells, B-cell-depleted T cells, or PBMCs came the material, which was cDNA or gDNA.

Methods used by the authors: Estimation of nucleated cell counts was performed using reference gene primer amplification. Sequenced by immunoSEQ multiplex PCR; TCRdb stores in-frame clones only, minus some. V and J calls and clone size are as listed in that table; D and trimming were resolved from the DNA. The table has around 160,000 clones, 75% to 80% seen once. The chain uses TRBV3-1 (or the pseudogene TRBV3-2) and TRBJ1-6; perhaps TRBD1 as D (5 bases). This receptor was taken from a woman of 80 years or more with acute or convalescent COVID-19. Sequencing was performed on peripheral blood. The CDR3: CASSPRGGSPLHF. The CDR3 coding sequence is TGTGCCAGCAGCCCCCGGGGGGGTTCACCCCTCCACTTT.